This T cell receptor (beta chain) was sequenced for a study of blood T cell repertoires in COVID-19. Background on the study: COVID-19 samples from acute and convalescent phases originated in the United States, Italy and Spain.

Repertoires were generated with immunoSEQ multiplex PCR, while TCRdb's copy carries only in-frame clones and drops some. The sample includes roughly 340,000 clones, about 89% of them seen just once. This CDR3 contains 14 residues. Germline loops: CDR1 SGDLS, CDR2 YYNGEE. The V end lost 4 bases, the J end lost 3 bases, and 13 bases lay between the germline ends. Recruitment covered roughly 22 US areas and drew participants whose ages spanned about 18 to 100 years. In assigning cohorts, the study relied on participant-reported clinical history. This clonotype was sampled from a man aged 40-55 years in a cohort exposed to, infected with or recovered from COVID-19 (not recorded which). The chain couples TRBV9 to TRBJ1-1; maybe TRBD1 (6 bases). Sequencing was performed on PBMCs or T cells enriched from blood (not recorded which). CDR3 sequence reads: CASSPGGAHTEAFF. For the CDR3, the DNA is TGTGCCAGCAGCCCTGGGGGGGCGCACACTGAAGCTTTCTTT.